This T cell receptor beta chain is from a study of cytomegalovirus exposure and HLA in healthy donors (dated by TCRdb to the late 2010s). General notes on the study: An earlier analysis of some 550 of the donors reported roughly 270 Gb of sequence data and some 100 million unique TCR beta sequences from 150 million to 200 million T cells. An early release covering over 500 HLA-typed donors comprised 250 to 350 gigabases of sequencing data and around 80 million unique TCR sequences. Among the roughly 370 genotyped donors, around 79% belonged to the genetic ancestry cluster associated with self-reported Caucasian donors. The aim of the study was to test whether cataloging public T cell receptors could identify signatures of past pathogen exposure. Using immunosequencing, the study profiled T cell repertoires from 640 or so subjects and related those repertoires to cytomegalovirus serostatus. Along with the roughly 700-subject first cohort, a separate validation cohort of over a hundred different subjects was used. To predict cytomegalovirus infection status, the study combined high-throughput TCR immunosequencing, statistical association of individual TCRs with disease status, and machine learning. To study patterns of TCR occurrence, a later analysis re-analyzed previously published TCR beta repertoires from around 670 donors and added high-resolution HLA genotyping. In the later analysis, no new phenotypic data were used to find candidate immune exposures; instead, reliance was placed on TCR beta sequences and their occurrence across donors. An earlier analysis of 500 to 650 of the donors applied high-throughput TCR beta sequencing to assess whether each TCR beta V gene segment acted as functional or pseudogenic. Alongside the repertoire data, information on donor age, sex, ethnicity and CMV serostatus was compiled. A later genetic analysis took genome-wide SNP genotypes for about 55% of the 666 donors and used that subset as a discovery cohort. Every repertoire in the discovery cohort had been generated on one and the same sequencing platform. Both class I and class II loci were covered by HLA typing, at four-digit resolution. Typing coverage varied by locus: 629-630 donors for A, B, C, DRB1 and DQB1; approximately 500 for DQA1; some 610 for DPA1; under 490 for DPB1. Roughly 5 DR-DQ haplotypes were treated as single units for association and clustering because of strong linkage in the cohort. Across approximately 420 genotyped donors of the cohort, an average of about 250,000 unique TCR beta nucleotide sequences per donor were sequenced, and roughly a sixth of those sequences were non-productive.

On this clone itself: Its antigen target is currently unknown. Base qualities were left out, and no much larger clone turns up one base away.

The paper's findings and limits, for the study overall: Roughly uniform sequencing depth across donors was assumed in presence/absence analyses, although this assumption may not hold. Strong co-occurrence of HLA alleles, especially DR and DQ, made assigning TCR associations to individual alleles difficult. A group of highly shared sequence variants was considered likely to be a technical artifact of the sequencing pipeline. Correlated functional status among segregating V segments might reflect linkage disequilibrium, but an unknown experimental factor could not be ruled out. Compared with equally common non-associated chains, HLA-associated TCR beta chains in a later analysis were more clonally expanded and had lower generation probabilities. The authors suggested that the approach could potentially be generalized to other disease states and immunological phenotypes. A later analysis found that most CMV-associated TCR beta chains appeared HLA-restricted, with HLA associations seemingly driven largely by CMV exposure. In a later genetic analysis, fewer N-insertions in productive TCRs were reported among donors in an Asian-associated ancestry cluster than the roughly 640-donor mean. The study listed approximately 150 TCR beta chains as associated with cytomegalovirus. A later analysis found that TCR association rates varied across HLA loci, with DRB1 alleles showing the most associated TCRs and HLA-C alleles the fewest. The cohort was sequenced for TCR beta chains only, and without alpha or paired-chain data the features that could be detected were limited. Immune exposure information for the cohort was limited to CMV serostatus. In a later analysis, several top co-occurrence clusters were reported to appear linked to parvovirus B19, influenza, CMV and Epstein-Barr virus. The 87-base-pair reads could not distinguish some IMGT-functional V segments, including TRBV6-2 and TRBV6-3, so those segments were excluded. A few of the identified cytomegalovirus-associated TCR beta chains were confirmed in vitro to be specific for cytomegalovirus antigens. A further reported finding was that TCR beta sequences accurately predicted the HLA-A and HLA-B alleles for most subjects in the first cohort. V-gene and J-gene trimming of TCR beta chains was associated with a missense DCLRE1C variant in a later genetic analysis, and the association was replicated in an independent cohort. The classifier was reported to diagnose cytomegalovirus status with high specificity and sensitivity in both the original cohort and the validation cohort. Because HLA typing was unavailable for some donors at each locus, only the typed subset was used in association tests. The earlier analysis of about 600 of the donors excluded roughly 17 rarely observed V segments, including chromosome 9 orphons, because counts were too low. While some public TCRs were present in many individuals, most TCR sequences turned up only very rarely across donors. In an earlier analysis of fewer than 700 of the donors, most TCR beta V segments appeared in productive rearrangements about 87% or about 30% of the time, broadly matching IMGT annotations. Specific HLA alleles were associated with 15,000 to 20,000 TCR beta sequences at a false discovery rate of 0.05 in a later analysis.

Libraries were prepared through the immunoSEQ multiplex PCR assay. For the multiplex PCR, a mixture combining 60 forward primers for TCR Vbeta segments and 13 reverse primers for TCR Jbeta segments was used. The CDR3 region of rearranged TCR beta genes was amplified from genomic DNA with a multiplex PCR assay. Amplified TCR beta libraries were sequenced as 87-base-pair reads on the Illumina HiSeq System. Per the source publication's procedure: A later analysis counted about 82 million unique TCR beta chains across the 700 or so repertoires, and some 12 million of these chains were shared by at least two donors. Raw reads were error-corrected and collapsed into unique sequences with a nearest-neighbor algorithm that merged closely related sequences to remove PCR and sequencing errors. Alignment of CDR3 sequences to IMGT reference sequences was used to assign V, D and J gene segments. For a sequence to be retained, a match of at least six nucleotides was required to both a V gene segment and a J gene segment. A rearrangement counted as productive if the CDR3 had no stop codons and remained in frame with V and J, and every other rearrangement counted as non-productive. CDR3 was defined according to IMGT convention as the region running from the second conserved V-encoded cysteine to the conserved J-encoded phenylalanine. The earlier analysis of about 610 of the donors excluded any sequence lacking an unambiguous match to a single V gene segment. An earlier analysis of a few hundred of the donors called V segments functional above 56.7% productive rearrangements and segregating when the between-donor standard deviation exceeded 5%. A statistical classification framework was developed to diagnose cytomegalovirus status using the catalog of TCR beta chain sequences. In a later analysis, TCR nucleotide sequences were compared against IMGT/GENE-DB human TR gene sequences so that V and J genes could be assigned. In a later analysis, CDR3 sequences and most-parsimonious VDJ recombination scenarios were assigned using the TCRdist pipeline. In a later analysis, each TCR beta chain was defined by its CDR3 amino acid sequence together with its V-gene family, and reads lacking a unique V-gene family were excluded. In a later analysis, some 600 highly shared, low-generation-probability nucleotide sequences were removed to address suspected cross-contamination and a sequencing artifact. For each public chain, a later analysis derived a clonal expansion index from normalized ranks of inferred template counts within each repertoire. Generation probabilities in a later analysis came from a VDJ recombination model fitted to out-of-frame rearrangements, and those results were checked against IGoR. A later analysis scored TCR-TCR, TCR-HLA and TCR-CMV co-occurrence with hypergeometric tests, applying a repertoire-size bias correction to TCR pairs. False discovery rates were estimated in a later analysis by permuting HLA or CMV assignments 20 times. In a later analysis, co-occurring TCRs were grouped with DBSCAN, and TCRdist sequence similarity was added when clustering was performed within HLA-allele-positive subsets. Repertoires with fewer than 30,000 or more than 120,000 public chains, plus five repertoires with anomalous nucleotide sharing, were excluded from co-occurrence clustering. This is the immuneACCESS table as TCRdb keeps it, with only in-frame sequences that have V and J called. A part of the clones is gone; compared with another copy, unresolved V genes explain less than half, and the rest is unexplained. V, J and clone size are taken as reported in that table, and D and trimming were inferred from the DNA itself. The table for this sample lists about 69,000 clones; roughly 68% of them were counted only once. The top ten clones comprise roughly 10% of the sample.

Trimming removed 3 bases from V and 0 bases from J, leaving 15 bases between the germline ends. The CDR3 sequence holds 16 residues, the cysteine and phenylalanine included. The DNA shown is the 48-base CDR3, in frame from base 1. Based on the germline V gene (reference sequence), the CDR1 and CDR2 sequences are SGHNT and YYREEE. The cohort was made up of 500 to 850 healthy bone marrow donors. At the time of sampling, every cohort member was nominally healthy, though immune exposures that went unrecorded were likely present. The donor was CMV seropositive and belonged to the group of more than 250 seropositive cohort members. Every donor gave a peripheral blood sample, and the peripheral blood mononuclear cells from that sample were used for TCR beta sequencing. Genomic DNA was extracted from the blood cell samples with the Qiagen DNeasy Blood Extraction Kit.

Here the chain combines TRBV5-4 and TRBJ1-1, with no confident D gene call. The receptor comes from a woman in her fifties or sixties in good health and CMV-seropositive. The source material was PBMCs. CDR3 sequence: CASSSHYGEMNTEAFF. Read as DNA, the sequence is TGTGCCAGCAGCTCTCACTACGGGGAAATGAACACTGAAGCTTTCTTT.